The 24 T cell receptor beta chains below come from one sample, sequenced in a study of blood T cell repertoires in COVID-19 (dated by TCRdb to the early 2020s). The library was obtained by the immunoSEQ multiplex PCR assay. TCRdb took this table from immuneACCESS and kept in-frame rearrangements with V and J called. Such tables lack part of the clones; where checked against another copy, unresolved V genes explain under half of the gap, and the rest is unexplained. For this sample there are approximately 260,000 clones; 90% appear just once. Of the sample, roughly 2% is held by the ten largest clones. The source material was peripheral blood. The receptors shown here come from a woman aged 55-69 years with COVID-19, enrolled during active disease.

The V and J genes are TRBV7-2 and TRBJ1-2, with D possibly TRBD1 on 5 matching bases. This CDR3 comprises 13 residues. V lost 2 bases and J lost 6, with 10 bases in between. Germline V gene data show CDR1 as SGHTA and CDR2 as FQGNSA. The CDR3 nucleotides read TGTGCCAGCAGCTTACAGGGAATGAATGGCTACACCTTC. Amino acids: CASSLQGMNGYTF.

This chain connects TRBV6-1 to TRBJ2-7, with D perhaps matching TRBD1 (5 bases). Per the germline V gene, CDR1 is MNHNS and CDR2 is SASEGT. The CDR3 totals 14 residues. The ends were cut back, 2 bases at V and 2 bases at J, with 10 bases in the middle. CDR3: CASSEQGGPYEQYF. Here the CDR3 DNA reads TGTGCCAGCAGTGAACAGGGTGGGCCCTACGAGCAGTACTTC.

This clone showed up just once. In DNA form, the CDR3 reads TGTGCCAGCAGCTCCAACCTTCGCCAGGGTGGCTATGGCTACACCTTC. The encoded protein is CASSSNLRQGGYGYTF. This chain uses TRBV7-9 with TRBJ1-2; weak D call: TRBD1 (5 bases). The CDR3 runs to 16 residues. From germline, CDR1 is SEHNR and CDR2 FQNEAQ (reference sequence). With 4 bases removed from V and 4 bases from J, the gap between germline ends came to 19 bases. The full variable domain, completed using reference TRBV7-9 and TRBJ1-2, is DTGVSQNPRHKITKRGQNVTFRCDPISEHNRLYWYRQTLGQGPEFLTYFQNEAQLEKSRLLSDRFSAERPKGSFSTLEIQRTEQGDSAMYLCASSSNLRQGGYGYTFGSGTRLTVV.

This clone has just one count. J is TRBJ2-7 and V is TRBV5-1; D call uncertain. V lost 8 bases and J 3 bases, leaving 12 bases between the germline ends. Germline loops: CDR1 SGHRS, CDR2 YFSETQ. The length of the CDR3 is 12 residues. In DNA, the CDR3 is TGCGCCAGTGCGGCATCGGGCTACGAGCAGTACTTC. Its translation: CASAASGYEQYF. Drawing the rest from reference TRBV5-1 and TRBJ2-7, the complete variable domain is KAGVTQTPRYLIKTRGQQVTLSCSPISGHRSVSWYQQTPGQGLQFLFEYFSETQRNKGNFPGRFSGRQFSNSRSEMNVSTLELGDSALYLCASAASGYEQYFGPGTRLTVT.

This rearrangement joins TRBV29-1 to TRBJ1-1, with D uncertain. Germline V gives CDR1 SQVTM, CDR2 ANQGSEA. The CDR3 covers 14 residues. Trimming took 4 bases from V and 3 from J, leaving 15 bases between them. The CDR3 loop reads CSVVRGYGDTEAFF. Written as DNA, the CDR3 is TGCAGCGTTGTTCGGGGTTACGGGGACACTGAAGCTTTCTTT.

On this clone itself: This CDR3 is also generated by other DNA sequences in the sample. CDR3 residues: CAWSVLGGTEAFF. DNA of the CDR3: TGTGCCTGGAGTGTACTAGGCGGGACTGAAGCTTTCTTT. The V gene is TRBV30, the J gene TRBJ1-1, with D unresolved. Trimming removed 0 bases from V and 5 bases from J, with 10 bases in between. The germline gives CDR1 GTSNPN, CDR2 SVGIG (reference sequence). CDR3 length: 13 amino acids.

The chain joins TRBV7-8 to TRBJ1-1; D is undetermined. CDR3 length: 12 amino acids. CDR1 and CDR2 from the germline V gene are SGHVS and FQNEAQ. The ends were cut back, 2 bases at V and 8 bases at J, with 9 bases in the middle. For the CDR3, the DNA is TGTGCCAGCAGCTTACCCCGTGCGGAAGCTTTCTTT. This gives the protein CASSLPRAEAFF.

This rearrangement joins TRBV7-2 to TRBJ1-5; 7 bases line up with TRBD1. The ends lost 5 bases at V and 7 bases at J; junction bases unmatched: 8. This CDR3 comprises 14 residues. Germline CDR1 reads SGHTA; CDR2 reads FQGNSA. The CDR3, as DNA: TGTGCCAGCAGCCGGACAGGCTTCGGACAGCCCCAGCATTTT. It yields the protein CASSRTGFGQPQHF.

This clone was seen more than once but under ten times. Distinct nucleotide sequences in the sample also encode this CDR3. This chain joins TRBV6-5 and TRBJ1-1; 7 bases are a match to TRBD1. CDR1 MNHEY and CDR2 SVGAGI come from the germline V gene. The CDR3 covers 14 residues. The trim removed 5 bases at V and 1 base at J, leaving 4 bases unmatched. The CDR3, as DNA: TGTGCCAGCAGTCCGCCAGGGGGGAACACTGAAGCTTTCTTT. Protein: CASSPPGGNTEAFF.

The rearrangement links TRBV6-5 to TRBJ1-1; TRBD1 matches 8 bases. The CDR3 sequence is 13 residues long. Germline V CDR1 and CDR2: MNHEY, SVGAGI. The ends lost 5 bases at V and 4 bases at J; junction bases unmatched: 3. CDR3 protein: CASSRTGFTEAFF. In DNA form, the CDR3 reads TGTGCCAGCAGTCGGACAGGGTTCACTGAAGCTTTCTTT.

This chain uses TRBV27 with TRBJ2-1; D gene unclear. V was pared by 5 bases and J by 0 bases, with 8 bases between. The CDR3 loop spans 14 amino acids. CDR1 is MNHEY and CDR2 is SMNVEV in the germline V gene (reference sequence). The CDR3 DNA is TGTGCCAGCAGTATAAAGAGCTCCTACAATGAGCAGTTCTTC. Translation gives CASSIKSSYNEQFF.

This sequence joins TRBV5-4 and TRBJ2-5, with D possibly being TRBD1 (8 bases). Trimming stripped 3 bases from V and 12 bases from J, with 21 bases between. Germline V gene data show CDR1 as SGHNT and CDR2 as YYREEE (reference sequence). CDR3 length: 14 amino acids. CDR3 region: CASSSGVDREGKYF. The CDR3 DNA is TGTGCCAGCAGCTCGGGCGTGGACAGGGAGGGAAAGTACTTC.

This chain connects TRBV18 to TRBJ2-1; 8 bases match TRBD1. Germline assignment: CDR1 KGHSH and CDR2 LQKENI. This CDR3 has 16 residues. J gave up 0 bases and V 4 bases, and 5 bases lay outside the gene matches. This chain's CDR3 is CASSLTGAYSYNEQFF. CDR3 in DNA: TGTGCCAGCTCACTGACAGGGGCTTACTCCTACAATGAGCAGTTCTTC.

The V call is TRBV11-2, the J call TRBJ2-3; 9 bases fit TRBD2. Per germline, CDR1 SGHAT and CDR2 FQNNGV. The ends lost 1 base at V and 6 bases at J; junction bases unmatched: 11. This CDR3 spans 17 amino acids. The CDR3: CASSLVLAGRGVDTQYF. CDR3 in DNA: TGTGCCAGCAGCTTAGTACTAGCGGGCCGGGGGGTGGATACGCAGTATTTT.

V and J are TRBV5-1 and TRBJ2-3; D unresolved. Germline V gene lookup returns CDR1 SGHRS and CDR2 YFSETQ. With 0 bases removed from V and 2 bases from J, the gap between germline ends came to 7 bases. CDR3 length: 14 residues. CDR3 nucleotides: TGCGCCAGCAGCTTGGACACATACACAGATACGCAGTATTTT. Amino acid sequence: CASSLDTYTDTQYF.

This chain's CDR3 is CASSLNSGSNTGELFF. The CDR3 DNA reads TGTGCCAGCAGCCTTAATAGCGGGTCGAACACCGGGGAGCTGTTTTTT. The genes are TRBV7-2 and TRBJ2-2; 7 bases match TRBD2. V lost 5 bases and J lost 0; bases outside the gene matches: 6. The length of the CDR3 is 16 residues. Germline V lookup: CDR1 SGHTA, CDR2 FQGNSA. The entire variable domain, with the rest obtained from reference TRBV7-2 and TRBJ2-2, is as follows: GAGVSQSPSNKVTEKGKDVELRCDPISGHTALYWYRQSLGQGLEFLIYFQGNSAPDKSGLPSDRFSAERTGGSVSTLTIQRTQQEDSAVYLCASSLNSGSNTGELFFGEGSRLTVL.

The chain couples TRBV7-2 to TRBJ2-5, with a tentative D call TRBD2 (5 bases). CDR3 size: 15 residues. Germline values: CDR1 SGHTA, CDR2 FQGNSA. V lost 1 base, J lost 5 bases, and 14 bases lay in between. The chain's CDR3 is CASSLGLRGSETQYF. The CDR3 DNA reads as TGTGCCAGCAGCTTAGGACTACGGGGTTCGGAGACCCAGTACTTC.

V usage is TRBV7-2 and J usage is TRBJ1-4; 9 bases map to TRBD1. The CDR3 sequence is 14 residues long. The V and J ends lost 5 bases and 8 bases, in that order; junction bases with no gene match: 6. Germline CDR1 and CDR2: SGHTA and FQGNSA. This CDR3 is CASSRDRAREKLFF. DNA of the CDR3: TGTGCCAGCAGCAGGGACAGGGCAAGGGAAAAACTGTTTTTT.

This clone was picked up a small number of times. The gene calls are TRBV5-1 and TRBJ2-2, with 7 bases matching TRBD2. The CDR3 length is 14 residues. CDR1 and CDR2 from the germline V gene are SGHRS and YFSETQ. V lost 4 bases and J lost 1; bases outside the gene matches: 1. The CDR3 nucleotides read TGCGCCAGCAGCAGGACTAGGAACACCGGGGAGCTGTTTTTT. Residues: CASSRTRNTGELFF. Full variable domain (outside the CDR3, taken from reference TRBV5-1 and TRBJ2-2): KAGVTQTPRYLIKTRGQQVTLSCSPISGHRSVSWYQQTPGQGLQFLFEYFSETQRNKGNFPGRFSGRQFSNSRSEMNVSTLELGDSALYLCASSRTRNTGELFFGEGSRLTVL.

The chain employs TRBV21-1 and TRBJ2-3; TRBD2 is taken as the D call from the table, unchecked against the DNA. TRBV21-1 is classified as a pseudogene. The CDR3 runs to 16 residues. CDR3: CASSKVNGGSTDTQYF. The CDR3 coding sequence is TGTGCCAGCAGCAAAGTCAACGGGGGGAGCACAGATACGCAGTATTTT.

The sample holds a few counts of this clone. The chain has TRBV6-2 or TRBV6-3 and TRBJ2-7, with TRBD2 as a possible D gene (6 bases). The CDR3 covers 15 residues. The ends were cut back, 2 bases at V and 0 bases at J, with 11 bases in the middle. Germline V gene data show CDR1 as MNHEY and CDR2 as SVGEGT. Written as DNA, the CDR3 is TGTGCCAGCAGTTACCTGCGGGGAAGCTCCTACGAGCAGTACTTC. Its protein product is CASSYLRGSSYEQYF.

V and J are TRBV29-1 and TRBJ2-3; D gene unclear. CDR1 and CDR2 from the germline V gene are SQVTM and ANQGSEA. The CDR3 is 11 residues long. Trimming took off 8 bases at V and 2 bases at J, with 8 bases between the two ends. DNA of the CDR3: TGCAGCTCCAGAATCACAGATACGCAGTATTTT. Amino acids: CSSRITDTQYF.

This chain uses TRBV27 with TRBJ1-6; TRBD1 aligns across 9 bases. Trimming at V came to 6 bases and at J to 5 bases, leaving 2 bases not matched to a gene. This CDR3 is built from 14 residues. Germline lookup yields CDR1 MNHEY and CDR2 SMNVEV (reference sequence). The DNA of the CDR3 is TGTGCCAGCAGGAGACAGGGGGATAATTCACCCCTCCACTTT. This translates into CASRRQGDNSPLHF.

The chain has TRBV19 and TRBJ2-3; D gene ambiguous. V lost 6 bases to trimming and J lost 1 base, with 8 bases between them. Looked up from germline, CDR1 is LNHDA and CDR2 is SQIVND (reference sequence). The CDR3 spans 13 residues. The CDR3 loop reads CASRSPGTDTQYF. The CDR3, as DNA: TGTGCCAGTAGGAGCCCCGGCACAGATACGCAGTATTTT.